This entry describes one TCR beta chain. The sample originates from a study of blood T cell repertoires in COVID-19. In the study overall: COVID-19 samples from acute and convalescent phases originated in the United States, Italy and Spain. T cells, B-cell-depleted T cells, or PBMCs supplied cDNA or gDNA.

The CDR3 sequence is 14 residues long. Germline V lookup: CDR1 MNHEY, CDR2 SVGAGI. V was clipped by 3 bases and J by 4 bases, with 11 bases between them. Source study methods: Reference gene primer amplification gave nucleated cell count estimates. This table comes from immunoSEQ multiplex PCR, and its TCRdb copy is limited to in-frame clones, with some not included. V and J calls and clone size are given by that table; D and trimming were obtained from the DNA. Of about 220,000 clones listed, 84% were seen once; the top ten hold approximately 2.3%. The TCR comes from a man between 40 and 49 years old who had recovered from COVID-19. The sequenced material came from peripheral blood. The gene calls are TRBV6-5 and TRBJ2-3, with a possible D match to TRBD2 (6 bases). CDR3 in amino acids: CASSYRTGADTQYF. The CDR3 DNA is TGTGCCAGCAGTTATCGGACGGGGGCAGATACGCAGTATTTT.